This entry features one T cell receptor beta chain sequence. Sequencing used immunoSEQ multiplex PCR; TCRdb keeps in-frame clones, though not all of them. This sample has roughly 460,000 clones, with around nine tenths found just once. Seattle enrolled patients during active infection and tracked them longitudinally. This sample is part of a study of blood T cell repertoires in COVID-19. Whole-study context: The origin of the acute and convalescent COVID-19 samples was the United States, Italy and Spain. The analysed material was cDNA or gDNA that came from T cells, B-cell-depleted T cells, or PBMCs.

Deletions cut 1 base from V and 3 bases from J, with 12 bases between. The CDR3 is 15 amino acids. Germline-derived CDR1 and CDR2 are SEHNR and FQNEAQ (reference sequence). The J gene is TRBJ1-2, the V gene TRBV7-9; tentative D call: TRBD1 (6 bases). Sequences were obtained from peripheral blood. The receptor's source is a man between 18 and 29 years old with COVID-19, enrolled during active disease. CDR3 amino acids: CASSLDWGTHYGYTF. In DNA form, the CDR3 reads TGTGCCAGCAGCTTAGACTGGGGGACACACTATGGCTACACCTTC.